One T cell receptor beta chain is described in this entry. This clonotype was seen only a few times. The antigen it recognizes is unknown. The record has no base qualities; no much larger clone is one base away. This sample is drawn from a study of T cells after yellow fever vaccination (dated by TCRdb to between 2017 and 2020). Regarding the complete study: The SMART-Seq v4 Ultra Low Input RNA kit was used to prepare libraries from fractions with low cell numbers. To follow T-cell clones before and after primary and booster YFV17D yellow fever vaccination, bulk TCR alpha and beta repertoires were sequenced over time. The cohort comprised two healthy male donors, one aged 18 to 29 and one aged 30 to 40 years. Blood was drawn at multiple timepoints before and after primary and secondary immunization, with bulk PBMC replicates and cell subsets isolated. General study outcomes and caveats: Because the study included only a couple of donors, the extent to which the findings can be generalized is limited. Because abundant contaminating clonotypes from the bulk population could be contained in FACS-sorted repertoires, computational filtering was required. Most clones expanded after primary vaccination were re-detected after the booster (96% of CD4 and roughly 87% of CD8), suggesting broad memory maintenance. The secondary T-cell response was found to be weaker but faster than the primary response, with a peak reached on day 5 rather than on day 15. A small share of clonotypes was detected in both CD4 and CD8 compartments, with the overlap likely arising from convergent recombination.

TCR cDNA was made using 5'RACE template switching, a step that added a universal primer site and unique molecular identifiers. Priming of cDNA synthesis was performed from both the TCR alpha and TCR beta constant segments. Library amplification used two PCR steps, and the second PCR step added sample barcodes and sequencing adapters. Sequencing of libraries was performed on Illumina HiSeq 2500 (2x100 bp) or NovaSeq (2x150 bp). The published analysis was carried out like this. MIGEC handled demultiplexing of reads and collapsing into UMI consensus sequences, while MiXCR performed V(D)J alignment. Vaccine-responding clonotypes were identified with edgeR using replicate PBMC samples, with FDR below 0.01 and a log2 fold change above 5 up to day 15 being required. Each bulk clonotype was labeled CD4 or CD8 based on which sequenced repertoire, CD4 or CD8, contained the clonotype at higher abundance. Clones were called with MiXCR by TCRdb after fastp trimmed the public reads at Q25, and only in-frame beta chains were retained. Rows are unified per CDR3 protein, each entry keeping the most common DNA and genes. The V and J calls come from TCRdb's annotation, not from the publication. The sample table shows approximately 610,000 distinct CDR3 sequences, and approximately 16% are seen once. 15% to 20% of the sample is in the top ten clones.

The CDR3 contains 15 residues, cysteine and phenylalanine counted. Left in the record is the CDR3 DNA by itself, 45 bases read in frame from the first base. CDR1 and CDR2, looked up from the germline V gene, are MNHEY and SVGEGT. A distance of 20 bases separates the germline ends of V and J, which lose 6 bases and 7 bases respectively. Taken with the paper, the label for treatment or condition translates to: live attenuated yellow fever vaccine strain. Two biological replicates of bulk PBMCs were collected at each blood-draw timepoint. A standard Ficoll-Paque protocol was used to isolate PBMCs from peripheral blood. TriZol was used to extract RNA from bulk PBMCs, CD4 and CD8 fractions, and dextramer-positive and dextramer-negative fractions.

The receptor was derived from a man aged 18-30 years who received the YFV17D yellow fever vaccine. The chain uses TRBV6-2 or TRBV6-3 and TRBJ2-3, with the D gene not confidently named. The material sequenced was PBMCs, taken about 5 days after the first yellow fever vaccination. CDR3 reads: CASRLDGPLRNTQYF. The sequenced DNA is TGTGCCAGCAGATTAGACGGACCACTTCGTAATACGCAGTATTTT.